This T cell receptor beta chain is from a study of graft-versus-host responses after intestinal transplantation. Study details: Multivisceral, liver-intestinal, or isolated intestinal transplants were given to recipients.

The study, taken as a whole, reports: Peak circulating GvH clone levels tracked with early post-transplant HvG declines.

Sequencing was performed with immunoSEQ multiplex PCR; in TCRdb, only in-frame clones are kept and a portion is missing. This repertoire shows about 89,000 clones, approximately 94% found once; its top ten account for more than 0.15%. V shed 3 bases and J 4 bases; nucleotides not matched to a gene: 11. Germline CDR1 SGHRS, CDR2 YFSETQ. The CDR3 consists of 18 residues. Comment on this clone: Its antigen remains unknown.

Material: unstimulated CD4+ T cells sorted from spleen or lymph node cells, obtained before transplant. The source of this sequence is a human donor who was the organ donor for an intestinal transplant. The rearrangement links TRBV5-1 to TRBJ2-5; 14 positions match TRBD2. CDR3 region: CASSSRTSGGPDGETQYF. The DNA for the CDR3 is TGCGCCAGCAGCTCTAGGACTAGCGGGGGGCCGGATGGAGAGACCCAGTACTTC.